Here is one T cell receptor (beta chain) with its context. Its antigen is undetermined. A sample-barcoded 5' primer and a J-beta primer mix were used in a second PCR of roughly 6 to 11 cycles. TCRdb re-derived calls from the 5' RACE reads in MiXCR, one entry per CDR3 protein. The profile covers about 1,500,000 distinct CDR3 sequences, with 28% appearing a single time and more than 6% taken by the ten largest. Looked up from germline, CDR1 is LGHNA and CDR2 is YSLEER. The trim removed 1 base at V and 0 bases at J, leaving 16 bases unmatched. The CDR3 contains 21 residues. This sample was included in a study of blood T cells in healthy people across ages. Study-wide points: TCR beta diversity tracked closely with naive T cell percentage. Naive CD4+ cells and diversity were both higher in long-lived donors than in aged donors.

The sample taken for sequencing was blood. This clonotype was sampled from a woman aged 25 to 39 in good health. This chain connects TRBV4-3 to TRBJ2-1; 9 positions agree with TRBD2. DNA of the CDR3: TGCGCCAGCAGCCAAGTTGGGGTGGTGCCTAGCGGGGCTAGCTCCTACAATGAGCAGTTCTTC. It yields the protein CASSQVGVVPSGASSYNEQFF.